The 28 T cell receptor beta chains below come from one sample, sequenced in a study of CD8 T cells in Susac syndrome. RNA, at about 0.45 to 1 ug, was reverse transcribed with random hexamers. Each CDR3 protein gets one entry after TCRdb re-called the immunoSEQ multiplex PCR reads with MiXCR. The table has about 150,000 distinct CDR3 sequences, around 95% seen once. Sequencing used CD8+ T cells from PBMCs. All receptors come from a human donor with multiple sclerosis.

In its sample, this clonotype was seen once. The CDR3 protein is CASGAGTGVYEQYF. The DNA for the CDR3 is TGTGCCAGTGGAGCCGGGACAGGGGTCTACGAGCAGTACTTC. V usage is TRBV27 and J usage is TRBJ2-7, with 10 bases matching TRBD1. CDR1 MNHEY and CDR2 SMNVEV come from the germline V gene (reference sequence). The junction had 8 bases not matched to a gene; V was cut back by 9 bases and J by 3 bases. CDR3 size: 14 residues.

The chain employs TRBV20-1 and TRBJ2-3; TRBD1 aligns across 7 bases. The trim removed 5 bases at V and 0 bases at J, leaving 14 bases unmatched. Germline lookup yields CDR1 DFQATT and CDR2 SNEGSKA (reference sequence). The CDR3 sequence is 17 residues long. As DNA, the CDR3 is TGCAGTGCTCCCGGACAGGTGGGGGCGGATAGCACAGATACGCAGTATTTT. Its protein product is CSAPGQVGADSTDTQYF.

V is TRBV30 and J is TRBJ2-3, with 8 bases aligning to TRBD2. CDR1 is GTSNPN, CDR2 SVGIG, per germline (reference sequence). The CDR3 length is 14 residues. CDR3 sequence reads: CAFQRGTSTDTQYF. The CDR3 bases are TGTGCTTTCCAGCGGGGGACAAGCACAGATACGCAGTATTTT.

V gene TRBV12-3 or TRBV12-4 combines with J gene TRBJ2-1; 7 bases agree with TRBD1. The CDR3 totals 15 residues. V lost 4 bases and J lost 5; bases outside the gene matches: 8. The CDR3 here is CASSWGTAVNNEQFF. DNA of the CDR3: TGTGCCAGCAGTTGGGGGACAGCAGTTAACAATGAGCAGTTCTTC.

V is TRBV4-1 and J is TRBJ2-7; D perhaps matches TRBD1 (5 bases). Germline CDR1 reads MGHRA; CDR2 reads YSYEKL. This CDR3 region has 14 residues. The V end lost 4 bases, the J end lost 0 bases, and 10 bases lay between the germline ends. The CDR3 loop is CASSLDNFSYEQYF. In nucleotides, the CDR3 is TGCGCCAGCAGCCTGGACAATTTCTCCTACGAGCAGTACTTC.

The chain carries TRBV27 and TRBJ2-1; 9 nucleotides agree with TRBD2. The CDR3 runs to 14 residues. Germline V gives CDR1 MNHEY, CDR2 SMNVEV (reference sequence). The V and J ends lost 5 bases and 8 bases, in that order; junction bases with no gene match: 7. The DNA of the CDR3 is TGTGCCAGCAGTCCCGGACTAGCGTCCTATGAGCAGTTCTTC. Protein: CASSPGLASYEQFF.

Only a few counts were recorded for this clonotype. This chain connects TRBV5-6 to TRBJ1-6; D ambiguous. Germline CDR1 reads SGHDT; CDR2 reads YYEEEE. The CDR3 covers 13 residues. The V and J ends lost 0 bases and 6 bases respectively, with 4 bases between them. The CDR3 sequence: CASSLVSNSPLHF. CDR3 DNA: TGTGCCAGCAGCTTGGTTTCTAATTCACCCCTCCACTTT.

The chain combines TRBV3-1 with TRBJ1-4; D gene unclear. V lost 1 base and J lost 5, with 14 bases in between. Germline V gene lookup returns CDR1 LGHDT and CDR2 YNNKEL (reference sequence). The CDR3 consists of 16 residues. In DNA, the CDR3 is TGTGCCAGCAGCCAAGCAGTTTACGGAAAGAATGAAAAACTGTTTTTT. Encoded protein: CASSQAVYGKNEKLFF. Filled out from reference TRBV3-1 and TRBJ1-4, the complete variable domain reads DTAVSQTPKYLVTQMGNDKSIKCEQNLGHDTMYWYKQDSKKFLKIMFSYNNKELIINETVPNRFSPKSPDKAHLNLHINSLELGDSAVYFCASSQAVYGKNEKLFFGSGTQLSVL.

This chain joins TRBV3-1 and TRBJ2-7; tentatively, D is TRBD1 (5 bases). The CDR3 covers 16 residues. Germline V gene lookup returns CDR1 LGHDT and CDR2 YNNKEL (reference sequence). V was shortened by 5 bases and J by 0 bases, with 17 bases between the two germline ends. The DNA of the CDR3 is TGTGCCAGCAGCTCCACCCACGACAGTTTCTCCTACGAGCAGTACTTC. It specifies CASSSTHDSFSYEQYF.

This clonotype was found a few times. The rearrangement joins TRBV9 to TRBJ1-1, with D maybe TRBD1 (5 bases). Germline V gene sequence: CDR1 SGDLS, CDR2 YYNGEE. Trimming cost V 7 bases and J 1 base, with 11 bases left between them. The CDR3 has 13 amino acids. CDR3 region: CASSDGGNTEAFF. The CDR3 DNA reads as TGTGCCAGCTCGGACGGGGGGAACACTGAAGCTTTCTTT.

This CDR3 is CASSPQGRQPQHF. DNA for the CDR3: TGTGCCAGCAGCCCACAGGGAAGACAGCCCCAGCATTTT. This chain uses TRBV13 with TRBJ1-5; D may be TRBD1 (6 bases). V was cut by 5 bases and J by 7 bases, with 12 bases left in between. CDR1 is PRHDT, CDR2 FYEKMQ, per germline (reference sequence). The CDR3 length is 13 residues.

The CDR3 DNA is TGTGCCAGCAGTGAAGAGAAGGGGATAATATACAATGAGCAGTTCTTC. Its translation is CASSEEKGIIYNEQFF. The chain carries TRBV2 and TRBJ2-1, with D possibly TRBD1 on 5 matching bases. Germline values: CDR1 SNHLY, CDR2 FYNNEI. CDR3 length: 16 residues. V shed 1 base and J shed 4 bases, with 14 bases lying between them.

J is TRBJ2-1 and V is TRBV5-4; D is uncertain. Trimming pared 2 bases from V and 10 bases from J, leaving 13 bases between. CDR3 length: 13 residues. Germline CDR1 and CDR2: SGHNT and YYREEE (reference sequence). The chain's CDR3 is CASSFRPPSEQFF. The CDR3 DNA follows: TGTGCCAGCAGCTTTCGGCCTCCTTCAGAGCAGTTCTTC.

The genes are TRBV7-9 and TRBJ2-7; 10 nucleotides agree with TRBD1. Looked up from germline, CDR1 is SEHNR and CDR2 is FQNEAQ (reference sequence). V trimming: 4 bases; J trimming: 6 bases; junction bases outside the gene matches: 6. This CDR3 region has 14 residues. The CDR3 bases are TGTGCCAGCAGCTCAAGACAGGGGGCAGGCGAGCAGTACGTC. Its protein is CASSSRQGAGEQYV.

The genes are TRBV3-1 and TRBJ1-2; no clear D. V lost 0 bases and J lost 4, with 12 bases in between. The CDR3 is 15 amino acids. Per the germline V gene, CDR1 is LGHDT and CDR2 is YNNKEL (reference sequence). Here the CDR3 reads CASSQDGGMAYGYTF. The CDR3 bases are TGTGCCAGCAGCCAAGATGGCGGGATGGCCTATGGCTACACCTTC.

The chain recombines TRBV7-9 with TRBJ2-1, with D hard to call. CDR1 SEHNR and CDR2 FQNEAQ come from the germline V gene (reference sequence). The CDR3 covers 14 residues. The V end lost 3 bases, the J end lost 8 bases, and 14 bases lay between the germline ends. The CDR3 region has the DNA TGTGCCAGCAGCTTTGGGAATACTGCGGATGAGCAGTTCTTC. Translating it yields CASSFGNTADEQFF.

The chain is built from TRBV20-1 and TRBJ1-2; no clear D. The CDR3 is 13 amino acids. Trimming shortened V by 3 bases and J by 3 bases, and 11 bases separated the two germline ends. Looked up from germline, CDR1 is DFQATT and CDR2 is SNEGSKA (reference sequence). CDR3 protein: CSASRTADYGYTF. The DNA for the CDR3 is TGCAGTGCTAGTAGGACGGCCGACTATGGCTACACCTTC.

This clonotype was picked up one time. The chain uses TRBV29-1 and TRBJ1-1; no clear D. V lost 8 bases, J lost 0 bases, and 7 bases lay in between. The germline V gene encodes CDR1 SQVTM and CDR2 ANQGSEA. This CDR3 has 11 amino acids. CDR3 in amino acids: CSLEVNTEAFF. CDR3 coding DNA: TGCAGCCTGGAGGTGAACACTGAAGCTTTCTTT.

The chain carries TRBV13 and TRBJ2-7; 7 bases are a match to TRBD2. The CDR3 length is 13 residues. CDR1 is PRHDT, CDR2 FYEKMQ, per germline (reference sequence). The J segment lost 5 bases and the V segment lost 5 bases, leaving 6 bases of the junction unmatched. The CDR3, as DNA: TGTGCCAGCAGCCCGGGGGGAAAGGACGAGCAGTACTTC. This codes for CASSPGGKDEQYF.

The table lists this clonotype with a count of one. V usage is TRBV9 and J usage is TRBJ1-2; 7 bases align to TRBD1. V gave up 2 bases and J gave up 3 bases; unmatched junction bases: 7. From germline, CDR1 is SGDLS and CDR2 YYNGEE. The CDR3 consists of 15 residues. CDR3 residues: CASSVAQGTYYGYTF. The CDR3 nucleotides read TGTGCCAGCAGCGTCGCACAGGGGACCTACTATGGCTACACCTTC.

This clonotype was counted a single time. The rearrangement uses TRBV3-1 and TRBJ2-5; D is uncertain. This CDR3 is 15 amino acids long. V lost 0 bases and J lost 3, with 11 bases in between. CDR1 LGHDT and CDR2 YNNKEL come from the germline V gene (reference sequence). The CDR3 sequence: CASSQESDFEETQYF. DNA of the CDR3: TGTGCCAGCAGCCAAGAAAGCGACTTTGAAGAGACCCAGTACTTC.

The genes are TRBV10-3 and TRBJ1-2; the D gene is possibly TRBD1 (5 bases). The V end lost 2 bases, the J end lost 2 bases, and 18 bases lay between the germline ends. There are 17 residues in the CDR3. Germline V lookup: CDR1 ENHRY, CDR2 SYGVKD. The CDR3 bases are TGTGCCATCAGTGAGGGCATAGATGGGGGGATGAACTATGGCTACACCTTC. Translated, it gives CAISEGIDGGMNYGYTF.

The genes are TRBV6-2 or TRBV6-3 and TRBJ2-1; D is uncertain. CDR1 and CDR2 (germline): MNHEY, SVGEGT. The CDR3 has 16 residues. The V end was cut by 2 bases, the J end by 2 bases, with 13 bases between. Here the CDR3 DNA reads TGTGCCAGCAGTTACATAGATGGCGGCCCCTACAATGAGCAGTTCTTC. It codes for CASSYIDGGPYNEQFF.

The chain combines TRBV13 with TRBJ1-2; 7 bases match TRBD1. From germline, CDR1 is PRHDT and CDR2 FYEKMQ (reference sequence). J was trimmed by 8 bases and V by 3 bases; bases with no gene match: 3. The CDR3 sequence is 12 residues long. The CDR3 DNA follows: TGTGCCAGCAGCTTGTACAGGGGCGGCTACACCTTC. The encoded protein is CASSLYRGGYTF.

The table lists this clonotype with a count of one. The rearrangement joins TRBV27 to TRBJ1-5, with D possibly being TRBD1 (6 bases). Per germline, CDR1 MNHEY and CDR2 SMNVEV (reference sequence). V dropped 5 bases and J dropped 5 bases, with 10 bases sitting between them. The CDR3 is 13 residues long. CDR3 bases: TGTGCCAGCAGTCCCACAGGGTATCAGCCCCAGCATTTT. This sequence encodes CASSPTGYQPQHF.

J is TRBJ1-1 and V is TRBV4-2; D is undetermined. The V end was cut by 0 bases, the J end by 3 bases, with 20 bases between. CDR3 length: 18 amino acids. CDR1 and CDR2 (germline): LGHNA, YNFKEQ. The CDR3 spells CASSQDARRAVLDTEAFF. Written as DNA, the CDR3 is TGTGCCAGCAGCCAAGATGCGCGGAGGGCGGTTTTGGACACTGAAGCTTTCTTT.

This chain uses TRBV9 with TRBJ2-1; D is unclear. Trimming stripped 0 bases from V and 6 bases from J, with 10 bases between. This CDR3 comprises 14 residues. Looked up from germline, CDR1 is SGDLS and CDR2 is YYNGEE. CDR3 loop: CASSVEGSPNEQFF. Written as DNA, the CDR3 is TGTGCCAGCAGCGTAGAGGGCAGCCCCAATGAGCAGTTCTTC. Filled out from reference TRBV9 and TRBJ2-1, the complete variable domain reads DSGVTQTPKHLITATGQRVTLRCSPRSGDLSVYWYQQSLDQGLQFLIQYYNGEERAKGNILERFSAQQFPDLHSELNLSSLELGDSALYFCASSVEGSPNEQFFGPGTRLTVL.

The chain recombines TRBV12-3 or TRBV12-4 with TRBJ2-3; 9 bases agree with TRBD2. Trimming removed 7 bases from V and 4 bases from J; junction bases left unmatched: 12. This CDR3 contains 16 residues. The CDR3 nucleotides read TGTGCCAGCACCCCTGGAGCGGGGGGTCTCGCAGATACGCAGTATTTT. Residues: CASTPGAGGLADTQYF.